This T cell receptor beta chain is from a study of blood T cells in healthy people across ages. The CDR3 runs 14 residues. Germline V lookup: CDR1 LNHNV, CDR2 YYDKDF (reference sequence). V was trimmed by 0 bases and J by 3 bases, leaving 6 bases between them. The authors ran a second PCR of 7 to 11 cycles using a sample-barcoded 5' primer and a J-beta primer mix. TCRdb itself ran the 5' RACE reads through MiXCR, one entry per CDR3 protein. The sample shows approximately 1,700,000 distinct CDR3 sequences, roughly two fifths of them seen only once. The chain employs TRBV15 and TRBJ1-5; D is unclear. The receptor was derived from a human donor in good health. The sample comprised blood. The chain's CDR3 is CATSRDDTNQPQHF. The CDR3 DNA follows: TGTGCCACCAGCAGAGATGATACCAATCAGCCCCAGCATTTT.